A single TCR beta chain is shown here with its context. Its antigen is unknown. This record belongs to a study of post-analysis software for immune sequencing data. The overall study: Progressive-relapsing, secondary progressive and relapsing-remitting multiple sclerosis were among the disease courses included.

cDNA libraries of TCR beta carried unique molecular identifiers. Input amounts of roughly 1 to 10 million T cells were used. These gave approximately 500,000 cDNA molecules, so each molecule approximated one T cell. MiXCR, applied by TCRdb to the PCR reads, yields one record per CDR3 protein. This table has 650,000 to 850,000 distinct CDR3 sequences, roughly half appearing once. Findings and limits, study-wide: Versus controls, multiple sclerosis patients showed significantly lower diversity (normalized Chao1). The authors found that F measure strongly co-clustered same-batch samples. Controls showed lower frequencies than patients for roughly five TRBV segments, and TRBV5-6, TRBV5-1 and TRBV20-1 were among these.

Trimming took off 0 bases at V and 7 bases at J, with 12 bases between the two ends. The germline V gene has CDR1 LGHDT and CDR2 YNNKEL (reference sequence). This CDR3 is built from 14 residues. The sequence came from a girl aged 10 to 17 with multiple sclerosis. The V gene is TRBV3-1, the J gene TRBJ2-5, with D perhaps TRBD2 (7 bases). Sequencing input: blood. CDR3 sequence: CASSQEGGARTQYF. The CDR3 DNA follows: TGTGCCAGCAGCCAAGAGGGGGGGGCTCGGACCCAGTACTTC.